The source of this T cell receptor (beta chain) is a study of blood T cell repertoires in COVID-19. Study as a whole: Specimens from acute and convalescent COVID-19 originated in the United States, Italy and Spain. The analysed material was cDNA or gDNA that came from T cells, B-cell-depleted T cells, or PBMCs.

This CDR3 is built from 16 residues. The J segment lost 0 bases and the V segment lost 2 bases, leaving 4 bases of the junction unmatched. Germline CDR1 and CDR2: MNHNY and SVGAGI (reference sequence). Clones were read by immunoSEQ multiplex PCR, and TCRdb kept only the in-frame ones, dropping some. The sample holds about 210,000 clones, around 80% seen once. This chain joins TRBV6-6 and TRBJ1-5; TRBD1 agrees at 7 bases. The specimen was peripheral blood. The receptor comes from a middle-aged woman with acute or convalescent COVID-19. The DNA of the CDR3 is TGTGCCAGCAGTTACCTACAGGGGTATAGCAATCAGCCCCAGCATTTT. The encoded protein is CASSYLQGYSNQPQHF.